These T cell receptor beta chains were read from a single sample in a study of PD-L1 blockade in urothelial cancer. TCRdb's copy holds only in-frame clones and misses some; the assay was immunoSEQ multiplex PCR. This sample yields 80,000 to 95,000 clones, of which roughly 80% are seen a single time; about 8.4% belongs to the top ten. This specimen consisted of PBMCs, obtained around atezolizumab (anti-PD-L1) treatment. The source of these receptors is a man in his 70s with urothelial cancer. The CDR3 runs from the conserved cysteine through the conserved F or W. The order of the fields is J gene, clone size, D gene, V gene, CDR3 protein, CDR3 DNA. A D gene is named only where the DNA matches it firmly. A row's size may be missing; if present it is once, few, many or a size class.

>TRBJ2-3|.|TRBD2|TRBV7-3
CASSLSGSSTDTQYF
TGTGCCAGCAGCTTAAGCGGGAGTAGCACAGATACGCAGTATTTT
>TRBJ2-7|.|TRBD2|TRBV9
CASSQTGGESYEQYF
TGTGCCAGCAGCCAAACCGGGGGGGAAAGCTACGAGCAGTACTTC
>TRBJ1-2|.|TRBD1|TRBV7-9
CASSFQGDISYGYTF
TGTGCCAGCAGCTTTCAGGGGGACATTAGCTATGGCTACACCTTC
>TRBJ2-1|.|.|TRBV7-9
CASSLSGNEQFF
TGTGCCAGCAGCTTATCAGGTAATGAGCAGTTCTTC
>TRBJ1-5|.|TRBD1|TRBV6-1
CASSVDRAQPQHF
TGTGCCAGCAGTGTAGACAGGGCCCAGCCCCAGCATTTT
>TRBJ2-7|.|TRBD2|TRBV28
CASSPGLAVASYEQYF
TGTGCCAGCAGCCCCGGACTAGCGGTAGCCTCCTACGAGCAGTACTTC
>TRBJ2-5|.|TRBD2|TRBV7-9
CASSELAGVVETQYF
TGTGCCAGCAGCGAACTAGCGGGAGTCGTAGAGACCCAGTACTTC
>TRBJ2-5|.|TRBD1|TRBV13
CASSKDRGEETQYF
TGTGCCAGCAGCAAGGACAGGGGAGAAGAGACCCAGTACTTC
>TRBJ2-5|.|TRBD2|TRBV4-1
CASSQIAGGRETQYF
TGCGCCAGCAGCCAAATAGCGGGGGGGCGAGAGACCCAGTACTTC
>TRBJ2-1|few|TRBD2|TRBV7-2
CASTTGGAKFF
TGTGCCAGCACAACGGGGGGGGCTAAGTTCTTC
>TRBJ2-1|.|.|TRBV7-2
CASSLVPGQEQFF
TGTGCCAGCAGCTTAGTTCCAGGGCAGGAGCAGTTCTTC
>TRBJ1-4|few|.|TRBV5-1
CASSRIEGSDEKLFF
TGCGCCAGCAGCAGAATCGAGGGTTCCGACGAAAAACTGTTTTTT
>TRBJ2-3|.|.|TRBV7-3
CASSSGGTDTQYF
TGTGCCAGCAGCTCCGGGGGAACAGATACGCAGTATTTT
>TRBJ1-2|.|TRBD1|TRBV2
CASKSGTEASYGYTF
TGTGCCAGCAAATCCGGGACAGAGGCTTCTTATGGCTACACCTTC
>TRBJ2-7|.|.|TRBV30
CAWSVPDQGGYEQYF
TGTGCCTGGAGTGTCCCTGACCAGGGGGGTTACGAGCAGTACTTC
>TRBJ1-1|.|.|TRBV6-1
CASKQIGVAEAFF
TGTGCCAGCAAACAGATAGGGGTCGCTGAAGCTTTCTTT
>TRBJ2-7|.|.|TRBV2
CASSEQGSFEQYF
TGTGCCAGCAGTGAACAGGGTTCGTTTGAGCAGTACTTC
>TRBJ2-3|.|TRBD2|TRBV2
CASSVAGPSTDTQYF
TGTGCCAGCAGTGTAGCGGGGCCTAGCACAGATACGCAGTATTTT